This is a list of T cell receptor beta chains from one sample in a study of blood T cell repertoires in COVID-19. TCRdb's copy holds only in-frame clones and misses some; the assay was immunoSEQ multiplex PCR. Counted here are some 60,000 clones, about nine tenths occurring once; the ten biggest clones make up 5.5% to 8%. Specimen: peripheral blood. The receptors were gathered from a man between 35 and 55 years old with acute or convalescent COVID-19. The CDR3 runs from the conserved cysteine through the conserved F or W. The order of the fields is J gene, V gene, clone size, CDR3 protein. Clone size is not always given. Where it is, it says once, few, many or a class for expanded clones.

>TRBJ2-7|TRBV30|-
CAWSGLASSYEQYF
>TRBJ2-3|TRBV6-5|-
CASSYSGGGADTQYF
>TRBJ2-2|TRBV10-1|few
CASNQQGRTGELFF
>TRBJ1-6|TRBV10-3|-
CAISESNRNNSPLHF
>TRBJ1-2|TRBV2|-
CASSRGGDYGYTF
>TRBJ1-2|TRBV7-8|-
CASSSGTTNYGYTF
>TRBJ2-3|TRBV18|-
CASSPTSGIRDTQYF
>TRBJ2-1|TRBV7-2|-
CASSKNLAGGDNEQFF
>TRBJ2-1|TRBV7-2|-
CASSLDRAYNEQFF
>TRBJ2-1|TRBV6-5|-
CASALWKEINEQFF
>TRBJ2-7|TRBV7-2|-
CASSLGRDRFYEQYF
>TRBJ1-6|TRBV5-4|few
CASSEGQMSTLHF
>TRBJ2-3|TRBV30|-
CAWSVQGKVDTQYF
>TRBJ2-1|TRBV5-1|-
CASSIELSSYNEQFF
>TRBJ2-3|TRBV5-1|once
CASKDLGSTDTQYF
>TRBJ1-2|TRBV29-1|few
CSVEGRGDYGYTF
>TRBJ1-2|TRBV19|once
CASSIGGAANYGYTF
>TRBJ1-3|TRBV29-1|-
CSVGQGKDTIYF
>TRBJ1-6|TRBV5-6|-
CASSLNRNNSPLHF
>TRBJ1-5|TRBV6-5|-
CASLGQGGRPQHF
>TRBJ2-3|TRBV2|-
CASSPQGAGASDTQYF
>TRBJ1-1|TRBV4-2|once
CASSQDTGFVEAFF
>TRBJ2-1|TRBV7-3|-
CASSSYRVQEQFF
>TRBJ2-7|TRBV10-2|-
CASSVDGSSYEQYF
>TRBJ1-1|TRBV3-1/TRBV3-2|-
CASSQKPNTEAFF
>TRBJ1-6|TRBV27|-
CASWEGSSYNSPLHF
>TRBJ2-7|TRBV5-1|-
CASSLEVGGGSYEQYF
>TRBJ2-7|TRBV19|-
CASSIPGGGGEQYF